This passage covers 23 T cell receptor beta chains from one sample sequenced in a study of T cells in Graves' hyperthyroidism and ophthalmopathy. Amplified TCR beta CDR3 regions derived from RNA transcripts. With the HTBI primer set, the TCR CDR3 went through a first round of RT-PCR. MiXCR, applied by TCRdb to the multiplex PCR reads, yields one record per CDR3 protein. The sample shows about 510,000 distinct CDR3 sequences, around 50% of them seen only once. The specimen was peripheral blood or thyroid tissue (not recorded which). Source of these receptors: an adult woman with Graves' disease, either hyperthyroidism or ophthalmopathy (not recorded which).

V is TRBV10-3 and J is TRBJ1-5; D remains unclear. Germline CDR1 and CDR2: ENHRY and SYGVKD. Trimming pared 7 bases from V and 3 bases from J, leaving 10 bases between. The CDR3 contains 13 residues. In DNA form, the CDR3 reads TGTGCCATCACACCGACGATCAATCAGCCCCAGCATTTT. Translation: CAITPTINQPQHF.

This chain links TRBV12-3 or TRBV12-4 with TRBJ2-7; D is perhaps TRBD2 (6 bases). V dropped 6 bases and J dropped 6 bases, with 12 bases sitting between them. The CDR3 has 12 residues. The DNA for the CDR3 is TGTGCCAGCAGCCCTACTAGCACCGAGCAGTACTTC. This gives the protein CASSPTSTEQYF.

In nucleotides, the CDR3 is TGTGCCAGCAGTGTAGGGGGCTCCTATAATTCACCCCTCCACTTT. It yields the protein CASSVGGSYNSPLHF. The chain uses TRBV25-1 and TRBJ1-6, with D possibly matching TRBD1 (6 bases). The CDR3 runs to 15 residues. In germline, CDR1 is MGHDK, CDR2 SYGVNS. The ends were cut back, 4 bases at V and 0 bases at J, with 7 bases in the middle.

A few counts support this clonotype. The chain combines TRBV19 with TRBJ1-5; possibly TRBD1 for D (5 bases). Per the germline V gene, CDR1 is LNHDA and CDR2 is SQIVND (reference sequence). V was clipped by 5 bases and J by 7 bases, with 21 bases between them. The CDR3 contains 16 residues. CDR3 loop: CASSPRGNPTGQPQHF. The DNA of the CDR3 is TGTGCCAGTAGTCCAAGGGGTAACCCAACGGGGCAGCCCCAGCATTTT.

This clonotype was picked up many times. The chain links TRBV28 to TRBJ1-5; TRBD1 aligns across 7 bases. Germline V CDR1 and CDR2: MDHEN, SYDVKM. This CDR3 is 14 amino acids long. V lost 6 bases to trimming and J lost 11 bases; unmatched junction nucleotides: 13. For the CDR3, the DNA is TGTGCCAGCAGGAGACAGGGAGGGTCCTGGGCCCAGCATTTT. Encoded protein: CASRRQGGSWAQHF.

This clonotype was seen at least ten times. The chain recombines TRBV12-3 or TRBV12-4 with TRBJ2-5; possible D gene TRBD1, 5 bases. The CDR3 totals 13 residues. The V gene lost 3 bases and the J gene lost 4 bases, with 9 bases spanning the gap. The CDR3 nucleotides read TGTGCCAGCAGTTTCGACAGACTAGAGACCCAGTACTTC. Protein: CASSFDRLETQYF.

There are a few counts of this clonotype. V gene TRBV20-1 combines with J gene TRBJ1-5, with 9 bases fitting TRBD1. V trimming: 0 bases; J trimming: 4 bases; junction bases outside the gene matches: 4. This CDR3 comprises 15 residues. Germline CDR1 and CDR2: DFQATT and SNEGSKA (reference sequence). CDR3 coding DNA: TGCAGTGCTAGAGATCGGGACAGGGAGAATCAGCCCCAGCATTTT. Amino acid sequence: CSARDRDRENQPQHF.

This clonotype was seen ten or more times. This sequence joins TRBV12-3 or TRBV12-4 and TRBJ2-7, with a possible D match to TRBD1 (5 bases). This CDR3 region has 11 residues. V was cut by 6 bases and J by 9 bases, with 12 bases left in between. Here the CDR3 reads CASSSPDRQYF. CDR3 nucleotide sequence: TGTGCCAGCAGCTCTCCCGACAGGCAGTACTTC.

The rearrangement joins TRBV6-5 to TRBJ2-7; 13 bases match TRBD2. The CDR3 consists of 13 residues. The germline V gene encodes CDR1 MNHEY and CDR2 SVGAGI. The V and J ends lost 6 bases and 10 bases, in that order; junction bases with no gene match: 6. CDR3 sequence reads: CASSKGLAGAQYF. The CDR3 DNA reads as TGTGCCAGCAGCAAAGGACTAGCGGGAGCACAGTACTTC.

This clonotype was recorded at least ten times. J is TRBJ1-1 and V is TRBV2; D is perhaps TRBD1 (5 bases). The CDR3 has 13 residues. The ends were cut back, 7 bases at V and 1 base at J, with 10 bases in the middle. Per germline, CDR1 SNHLY and CDR2 FYNNEI. CDR3 in amino acids: CASNRGTNTEAFF. The CDR3 DNA reads TGTGCCAGCAACCGGGGGACGAACACTGAAGCTTTCTTT.

This clonotype came up many times. This chain connects TRBV7-3 to TRBJ1-1; D is unresolved. This CDR3 spans 13 amino acids. The germline gives CDR1 SGHTA, CDR2 FQGTGA. The germline V and J ends were trimmed by 5 bases and 5 bases, with 12 bases remaining between them. The CDR3 spells CASSVSPGTEAFF. The CDR3 region has the DNA TGTGCCAGCAGCGTAAGCCCCGGGACTGAAGCTTTCTTT.

The rearrangement joins TRBV7-2 to TRBJ2-5; 13 bases match TRBD2. In germline, CDR1 is SGHTA, CDR2 FQGNSA. CDR3 size: 18 residues. V was clipped by 3 bases and J by 1 base; unmatched bases: 8. The CDR3 DNA reads as TGTGCCAGCAGCTTGAGTGTGGGACTAGCGGGATTCCAAGAGACCCAGTACTTC. Translated: CASSLSVGLAGFQETQYF. Drawing the rest from reference TRBV7-2 and TRBJ2-5, the complete variable domain is GAGVSQSPSNKVTEKGKDVELRCDPISGHTALYWYRQSLGQGLEFLIYFQGNSAPDKSGLPSDRFSAERTGGSVSTLTIQRTQQEDSAVYLCASSLSVGLAGFQETQYFGPGTRLLVL.

V gene TRBV29-1 combines with J gene TRBJ1-2; D is possibly TRBD1 (5 bases). The CDR3 has 14 residues. The germline V gene has CDR1 SQVTM and CDR2 ANQGSEA. V lost 5 bases and J 1 base, leaving 14 bases between the germline ends. The CDR3 loop reads CSVWGEGINYGYTF. The CDR3 bases are TGCAGCGTTTGGGGAGAGGGGATTAACTATGGCTACACCTTC.

The chain recombines TRBV10-3 with TRBJ2-5, with TRBD1 matching over 8 bases. The CDR3 length is 14 residues. With 10 bases clipped from V and 5 bases from J, the junction kept 12 bases outside the gene matches. Germline CDR1 ENHRY, CDR2 SYGVKD. The CDR3 loop is CATRIGQGPETQYF. CDR3 bases: TGTGCCACAAGGATAGGACAGGGCCCGGAGACCCAGTACTTC.

This clonotype was detected ten times or more. J is TRBJ1-1 and V is TRBV19; D is possibly TRBD1 (6 bases). Germline-derived CDR1 and CDR2 are LNHDA and SQIVND (reference sequence). The CDR3 sequence is 16 residues long. V was trimmed by 2 bases and J by 1 base, leaving 14 bases between them. The CDR3: CASSIRGKAGNTEAFF. CDR3 sequence (DNA): TGTGCCAGTAGTATAAGGGGGAAGGCGGGGAACACTGAAGCTTTCTTT.

This chain connects TRBV12-3 or TRBV12-4 to TRBJ1-2; D is ambiguous. CDR3 length equals 16 residues. V was shortened by 3 bases and J by 4 bases, with 18 bases between the two germline ends. This CDR3 is CASSLGRLGPSYGYTF. CDR3 nucleotide sequence: TGTGCCAGCAGTTTGGGCAGGCTGGGCCCCAGCTATGGCTACACCTTC.

A remark on this clonotype: This clone may be a read error of a much larger clone one base away. The chain employs TRBV19 and TRBJ2-2, with 7 bases fitting TRBD1. Germline assignment: CDR1 LNHDA and CDR2 SQIVND (reference sequence). V was pared by 5 bases and J by 9 bases, with 9 bases of the junction left unmatched. The CDR3 length is 14 residues. This chain's CDR3 is CASSPTGETRELFF. The DNA of the CDR3 is TGTGCCAGTAGTCCTACAGGGGAGACAAGGGAGCTGTTTTTT.

The rearrangement uses TRBV5-1 and TRBJ1-1; 8 nucleotides agree with TRBD1. The V segment lost 4 bases and the J segment 2 bases; nucleotides outside the gene matches: 7. CDR3 length equals 15 residues. Germline V gene sequence: CDR1 SGHRS, CDR2 YFSETQ. This CDR3 is CASSVGQAGNTEAFF. DNA of the CDR3: TGCGCCAGCAGCGTGGGACAGGCGGGAAACACTGAAGCTTTCTTT.

The rearrangement uses TRBV29-1 and TRBJ1-1; 7 bases match TRBD1. The CDR3 has 13 amino acids. Losses at the gene ends were 8 bases for V and 1 base for J; bases not matched to a gene: 7. Germline V gene lookup returns CDR1 SQVTM and CDR2 ANQGSEA. The CDR3 region has the DNA TGCAGCCGACAGGGTGGCGGGAACACTGAAGCTTTCTTT. It yields the protein CSRQGGGNTEAFF.

Here the CDR3 reads CASSARYRDDGYTF. CDR3 coding DNA: TGTGCCAGCAGCGCACGCTACCGGGACGATGGCTACACCTTC. This sequence joins TRBV7-8 and TRBJ1-2; TRBD1 might be the D (5 bases). The CDR3 length is 14 residues. CDR1 and CDR2 (germline): SGHVS, FQNEAQ. Trimming took 5 bases from V and 6 from J, leaving 16 bases between them.

This clonotype appeared a few times. A much more abundant neighbour one base away suggests this may be a read error. The chain combines TRBV2 with TRBJ1-1, with D unresolved. V dropped 6 bases and J dropped 5 bases, with 13 bases sitting between them. Germline CDR1 and CDR2: SNHLY and FYNNEI. CDR3 length equals 13 residues. The CDR3 DNA reads as TGTGCCAGCAGGAGACGGGTGGCGACTGAAGCTTTCTTT. Its protein is CASRRRVATEAFF. The whole variable domain, filled in from reference TRBV2 and TRBJ1-1, reads EPEVTQTPSHQVTQMGQEVILRCVPISNHLYFYWYRQILGQKVEFLVSFYNNEISEKSEIFDDQFSVERPDGSNFTLKIRSTKLEDSAMYFCASRRRVATEAFFGQGTRLTVV.

This clonotype was seen ten or more times. The rearrangement links TRBV10-3 to TRBJ1-1; 8 positions agree with TRBD1. The CDR3 length is 14 residues. Germline CDR1 reads ENHRY; CDR2 reads SYGVKD. V was clipped by 6 bases and J by 1 base; unmatched bases: 4. CDR3: CAIREQGGNTEAFF. The CDR3 DNA reads TGTGCCATCAGGGAACAGGGGGGGAACACTGAAGCTTTCTTT.

The chain links TRBV29-1 to TRBJ2-7; TRBD1 matches 10 bases. This CDR3 comprises 14 residues. V gave up 1 base and J gave up 3 bases; unmatched junction bases: 3. Germline assignment: CDR1 SQVTM and CDR2 ANQGSEA. CDR3 in amino acids: CSVEGGQGYYEQYF. The DNA for the CDR3 is TGCAGCGTTGAAGGGGGACAGGGGTACTACGAGCAGTACTTC.